The T cell receptor beta chain under discussion was sequenced for a study of early T cells in non-severe SARS-CoV-2 infection. This CDR3 region has 11 residues. Germline loops: CDR1 SNHLY, CDR2 FYNNEI. V was shortened by 10 bases and J by 2 bases, with 6 bases between the two germline ends. TCRdb ran MiXCR on the 5' RACE reads and lists one entry per CDR3 protein. Counted here are 75,000 to 80,000 distinct CDR3 sequences, about a sixth occurring once; the ten biggest clones make up 2.9%. The V and J genes are TRBV2 and TRBJ2-1; D remains unclear. This clonotype was obtained from an adult who was a healthcare worker with PCR-confirmed SARS-CoV-2 infection or an uninfected control (not recorded which). Sequencing was performed on whole blood. CDR3 in DNA: TGTGCCACCCAAGCCTACAATGAGCAGTTCTTC. This gives the protein CATQAYNEQFF.